This T cell receptor (beta chain) was captured in a study of cytomegalovirus exposure and HLA in healthy donors. Study at large: Among around 180 million T cells, an earlier analysis found 90 million to 130 million unique TCR beta sequences.

PCR employed 60 Vbeta and 13 Jbeta primers. Method: immunoSEQ multiplex PCR; TCRdb's copy keeps in-frame clones and lacks some. The table has 150,000 to 200,000 clones, approximately 82% seen once. The CDR3 contains 16 residues. Germline lookup yields CDR1 LNHDA and CDR2 SQIVND (reference sequence). V lost 6 bases and J lost 3; bases outside the gene matches: 11. This TCR was recovered from a man aged 18-30 years in good health and CMV-seropositive. V and J are TRBV19 and TRBJ1-1; 9 nucleotides match TRBD1. Sequenced: PBMCs. CDR3 region: CASRFRDRVMDTEAFF. As DNA, the CDR3 is TGTGCCAGTAGATTCCGGGACAGGGTTATGGACACTGAAGCTTTCTTT.